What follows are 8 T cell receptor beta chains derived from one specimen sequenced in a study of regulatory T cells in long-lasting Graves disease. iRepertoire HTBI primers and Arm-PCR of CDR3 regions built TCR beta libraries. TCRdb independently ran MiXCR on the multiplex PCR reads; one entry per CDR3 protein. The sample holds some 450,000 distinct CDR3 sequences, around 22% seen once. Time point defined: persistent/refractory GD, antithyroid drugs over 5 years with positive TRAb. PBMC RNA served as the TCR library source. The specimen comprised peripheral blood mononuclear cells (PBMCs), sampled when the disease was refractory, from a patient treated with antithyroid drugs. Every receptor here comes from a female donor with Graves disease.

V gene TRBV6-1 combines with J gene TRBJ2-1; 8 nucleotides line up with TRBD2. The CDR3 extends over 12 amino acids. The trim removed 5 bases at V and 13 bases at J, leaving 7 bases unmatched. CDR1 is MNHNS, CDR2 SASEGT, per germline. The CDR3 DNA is TGTGCCAGCAGTACGGGAGGGCCCTCCCAGTTCTTC. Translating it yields CASSTGGPSQFF.

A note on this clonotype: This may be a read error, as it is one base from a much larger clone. CDR3 protein: CASSLVRGGGYTF. DNA of the CDR3: TGTGCCAGCAGTCTCGTCAGGGGCGGTGGCTACACCTTC. The V gene is TRBV28, the J gene TRBJ1-2; D is perhaps TRBD1 (6 bases). The CDR3 length is 13 residues. Trimming removed 5 bases at V and 7 bases at J, with 14 bases between. Germline-derived CDR1 and CDR2 are MDHEN and SYDVKM.

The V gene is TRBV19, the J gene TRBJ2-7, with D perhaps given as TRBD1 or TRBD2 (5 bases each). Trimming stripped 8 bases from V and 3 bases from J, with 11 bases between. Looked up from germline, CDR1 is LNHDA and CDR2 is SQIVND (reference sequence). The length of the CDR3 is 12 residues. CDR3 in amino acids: CASAGTDYEQYF. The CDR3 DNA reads TGTGCCAGTGCCGGGACGGACTACGAGCAGTACTTC.

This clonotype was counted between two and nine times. The CDR3 here is CASSLTKRDQETQYF. The CDR3 DNA reads TGTGCCAGCAGCTTAACAAAGCGGGACCAAGAGACCCAGTACTTC. The rearrangement uses TRBV13 and TRBJ2-5, with TRBD2 as a possible D gene (6 bases). Germline V gene sequence: CDR1 PRHDT, CDR2 FYEKMQ (reference sequence). The ends were cut back, 2 bases at V and 0 bases at J, with 10 bases in the middle. The CDR3 is 15 residues long.

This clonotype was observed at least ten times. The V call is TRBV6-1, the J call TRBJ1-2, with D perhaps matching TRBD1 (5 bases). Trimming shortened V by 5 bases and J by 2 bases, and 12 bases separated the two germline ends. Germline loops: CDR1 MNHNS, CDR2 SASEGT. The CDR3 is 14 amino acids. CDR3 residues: CASSTGPQNYGYTF. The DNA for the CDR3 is TGTGCCAGCAGTACGGGACCGCAGAACTATGGCTACACCTTC.

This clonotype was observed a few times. The CDR3 protein is CASSYGHSTDTQYF. The CDR3 DNA is TGTGCCAGCAGTTACGGACATTCAACAGATACGCAGTATTTT. The chain is built from TRBV6-5 and TRBJ2-3; weak D call: TRBD1 (5 bases). The CDR3 has 14 residues. Germline V CDR1 and CDR2: MNHEY, SVGAGI. V was clipped by 2 bases and J by 3 bases, with 9 bases between them.

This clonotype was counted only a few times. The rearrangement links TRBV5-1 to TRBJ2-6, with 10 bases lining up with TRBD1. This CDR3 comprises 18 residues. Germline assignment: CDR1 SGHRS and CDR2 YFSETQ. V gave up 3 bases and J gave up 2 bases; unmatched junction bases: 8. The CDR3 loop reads CASSSWDRGSTGANVLTF. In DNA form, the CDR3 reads TGCGCCAGCAGCTCTTGGGACAGGGGTTCTACTGGGGCCAACGTCCTGACTTTC.

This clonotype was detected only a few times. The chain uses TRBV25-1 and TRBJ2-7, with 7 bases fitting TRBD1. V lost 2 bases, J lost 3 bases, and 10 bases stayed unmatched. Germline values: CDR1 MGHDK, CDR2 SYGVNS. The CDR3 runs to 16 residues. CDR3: CASSEGILGQIYEQYF. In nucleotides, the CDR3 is TGTGCCAGCAGTGAAGGAATTTTGGGACAGATCTACGAGCAGTACTTC.